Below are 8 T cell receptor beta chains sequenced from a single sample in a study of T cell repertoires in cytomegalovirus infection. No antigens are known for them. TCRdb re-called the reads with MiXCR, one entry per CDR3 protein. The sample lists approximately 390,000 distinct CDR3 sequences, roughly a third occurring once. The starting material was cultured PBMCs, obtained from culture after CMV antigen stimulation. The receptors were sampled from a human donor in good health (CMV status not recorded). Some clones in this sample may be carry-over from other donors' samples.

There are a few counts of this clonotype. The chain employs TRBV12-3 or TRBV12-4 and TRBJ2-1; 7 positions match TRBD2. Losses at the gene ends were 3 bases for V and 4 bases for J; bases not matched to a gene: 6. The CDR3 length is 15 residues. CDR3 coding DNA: TGTGCCAGCAGTTTTGGCGGGGGTACTTACAATGAGCAGTTCTTC. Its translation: CASSFGGGTYNEQFF.

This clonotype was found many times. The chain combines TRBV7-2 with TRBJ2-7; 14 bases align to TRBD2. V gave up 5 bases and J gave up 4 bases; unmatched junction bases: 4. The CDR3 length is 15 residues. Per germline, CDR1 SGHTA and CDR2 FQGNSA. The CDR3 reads CASSVGTSGRYEQYF. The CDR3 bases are TGTGCCAGCAGCGTAGGGACTAGCGGGAGATACGAGCAGTACTTC.

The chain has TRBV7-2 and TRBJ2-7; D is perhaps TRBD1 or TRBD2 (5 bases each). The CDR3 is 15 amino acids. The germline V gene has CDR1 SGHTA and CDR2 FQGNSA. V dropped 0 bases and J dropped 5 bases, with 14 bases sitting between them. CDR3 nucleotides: TGTGCCAGCAGCTTAGCGGGGGTATTGCCTAACGAGCAGTACTTC. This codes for CASSLAGVLPNEQYF.

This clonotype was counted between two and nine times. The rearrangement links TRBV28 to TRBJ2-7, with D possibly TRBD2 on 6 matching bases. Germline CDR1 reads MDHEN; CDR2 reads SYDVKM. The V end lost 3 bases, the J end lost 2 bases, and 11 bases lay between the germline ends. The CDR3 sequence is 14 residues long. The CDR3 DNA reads TGTGCCAGCAGTTTTTATAGCGGTACCTACGAGCAGTACTTC. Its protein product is CASSFYSGTYEQYF. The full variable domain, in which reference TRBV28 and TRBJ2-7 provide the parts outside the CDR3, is DVKVTQSSRYLVKRTGEKVFLECVQDMDHENMFWYRQDPGLGLRLIYFSYDVKMKEKGDIPEGYSVSREKKERFSLILESASTNQTSMYLCASSFYSGTYEQYFGPGTRLTVT.

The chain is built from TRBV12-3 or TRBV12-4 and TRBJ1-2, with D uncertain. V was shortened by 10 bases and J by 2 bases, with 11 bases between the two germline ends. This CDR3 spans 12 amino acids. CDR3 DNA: TGTGCCACCCTGGCTGACAACTATGGCTACACCTTC. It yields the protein CATLADNYGYTF.

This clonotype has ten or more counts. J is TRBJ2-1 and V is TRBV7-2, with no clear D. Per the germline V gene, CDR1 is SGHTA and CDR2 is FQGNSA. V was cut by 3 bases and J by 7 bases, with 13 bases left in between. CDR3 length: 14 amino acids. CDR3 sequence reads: CASSFSSGKNEQFF. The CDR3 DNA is TGTGCCAGCAGCTTCAGTAGTGGAAAGAATGAGCAGTTCTTC.

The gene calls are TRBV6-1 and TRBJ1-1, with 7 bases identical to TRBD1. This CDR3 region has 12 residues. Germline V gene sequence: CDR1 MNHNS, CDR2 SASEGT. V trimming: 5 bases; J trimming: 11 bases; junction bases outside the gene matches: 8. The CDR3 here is CASSTRDSNAFF. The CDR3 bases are TGTGCCAGCAGTACCCGGGACAGCAATGCTTTCTTT.

CDR3 bases: TGTGCCAGCAGCCTAGGGACGGAGAATGAGCAGTTCTTC. This gives the protein CASSLGTENEQFF. The J gene is TRBJ2-1, the V gene TRBV7-8, with D tentatively TRBD1 or TRBD2 (5 bases each). Per germline, CDR1 SGHVS and CDR2 FQNEAQ. This CDR3 has 13 amino acids. V was clipped by 5 bases and J by 7 bases, with 12 bases between them.